What follows are 29 T cell receptor beta chains derived from one specimen sequenced in a study of identical twins. TCRdb re-called the 5' RACE reads through MiXCR, storing one row per CDR3 protein. The table has roughly 690,000 distinct CDR3 sequences, about 20% seen once; the top ten hold roughly 4.3%. The same sample was also used in a study of T cells expressing NK-cell markers.

What was sequenced was PBMCs. The source of these receptors is a woman younger than 35 in good health.

This clonotype showed up many times. The chain uses TRBV20-1 and TRBJ1-2; D may be TRBD1 (5 bases). CDR3 size: 15 residues. Trimming pared 3 bases from V and 3 bases from J, leaving 17 bases between. CDR1 and CDR2 (germline): DFQATT, SNEGSKA (reference sequence). The chain's CDR3 is CSASGLDGGDYGYTF. The CDR3 region has the DNA TGCAGTGCTAGTGGCCTTGACGGGGGTGACTATGGCTACACCTTC.

V and J are TRBV20-1 and TRBJ2-7; 9 positions match TRBD2. The length of the CDR3 is 14 residues. Germline V gene lookup returns CDR1 DFQATT and CDR2 SNEGSKA (reference sequence). V lost 1 base and J lost 6; bases outside the gene matches: 7. The CDR3 is CSARVSGSRGEQYF. The CDR3 DNA is TGCAGTGCTAGAGTTAGCGGGAGTAGGGGCGAGCAGTACTTC.

CDR3 sequence: CASSLTGRGYTEAFF. Written as DNA, the CDR3 is TGTGCCAGCAGCCTTACCGGCAGGGGGTACACTGAAGCTTTCTTT. The chain links TRBV6-1 to TRBJ1-1; 7 nucleotides line up with TRBD1. CDR3 size: 15 residues. Per germline, CDR1 MNHNS and CDR2 SASEGT. The V segment lost 6 bases and the J segment 3 bases; nucleotides outside the gene matches: 10.

This clonotype has just a few counts. This chain uses TRBV20-1 with TRBJ2-7; D might be TRBD2 (5 bases). V was trimmed by 2 bases and J by 5 bases, leaving 10 bases between them. The CDR3 length is 12 residues. Per the germline V gene, CDR1 is DFQATT and CDR2 is SNEGSKA (reference sequence). The CDR3, as DNA: TGCAGTGCTAGAAAACTAGAAAACGAGCAGTACTTC. Translated, it gives CSARKLENEQYF.

A few counts support this clonotype. This chain joins TRBV12-3 or TRBV12-4 and TRBJ2-3; 9 bases match TRBD2. V lost 6 bases and J lost 4; bases outside the gene matches: 8. The CDR3 spans 15 residues. The CDR3 here is CASRLAGLAADTQYF. CDR3 sequence (DNA): TGTGCCAGCAGACTAGCGGGCCTAGCGGCAGATACGCAGTATTTT.

There are many counts of this clonotype. This chain connects TRBV5-1 to TRBJ2-3; D uncertain. The germline V gene encodes CDR1 SGHRS and CDR2 YFSETQ. V was clipped by 2 bases and J by 3 bases, with 10 bases between them. The CDR3 is 14 residues long. The CDR3 DNA sequence: TGCGCCAGCAGCTTTAGGCAGAAAACAGATACGCAGTATTTT. Its protein is CASSFRQKTDTQYF.

This chain uses TRBV19 with TRBJ2-3, with a possible D match to TRBD2 (5 bases). Per germline, CDR1 LNHDA and CDR2 SQIVND (reference sequence). This CDR3 spans 16 amino acids. V gave up 0 bases and J gave up 3 bases, with 13 bases separating them. The DNA for the CDR3 is TGTGCCAGTAGTATAGAGAGAGGGTCTGTGACAGATACGCAGTATTTT. It encodes CASSIERGSVTDTQYF.

This clonotype was counted a few times. In DNA, the CDR3 is TGTGCCATCAGTCCGGGACCTACGCAGTATTTT. Encoded protein: CAISPGPTQYF. This chain connects TRBV10-3 to TRBJ2-3, with D perhaps being TRBD1 or TRBD2 (5 bases each). The CDR3 sequence is 11 residues long. Germline CDR1 and CDR2: ENHRY and SYGVKD. Trimming pared 5 bases from V and 8 bases from J, leaving 8 bases between.

The rearrangement links TRBV6-5 to TRBJ1-4; a weak D match, TRBD1 (6 bases). V was trimmed by 4 bases and J by 4 bases, leaving 10 bases between them. The CDR3 loop spans 14 amino acids. From germline, CDR1 is MNHEY and CDR2 SVGAGI. The CDR3 reads CASSSRQVNEKLFF. The CDR3 region has the DNA TGTGCCAGCAGTTCCCGACAGGTTAATGAAAAACTGTTTTTT.

The V call is TRBV6-1, the J call TRBJ2-1; TRBD2 aligns across 8 bases. The CDR3 is made up of 16 amino acids. Germline CDR1 MNHNS, CDR2 SASEGT. V was clipped by 7 bases and J by 3 bases; unmatched bases: 11. The CDR3 reads CASTGLLAANYNEQFF. The CDR3 nucleotides read TGTGCCAGCACCGGACTACTAGCGGCAAACTACAATGAGCAGTTCTTC.

This clonotype was counted only a few times. This chain links TRBV20-1 with TRBJ1-1, with D maybe TRBD1 (6 bases). Per the germline V gene, CDR1 is DFQATT and CDR2 is SNEGSKA (reference sequence). V gave up 1 base and J gave up 4 bases, with 7 bases separating them. The CDR3 length is 12 residues. CDR3 in DNA: TGCAGTGCTAGAGCCAGGGGCACTGAAGCTTTCTTT. Translating gives CSARARGTEAFF.

This clonotype has ten or more counts. This chain links TRBV20-1 with TRBJ1-1, with D possibly matching TRBD1 (5 bases). The CDR3 contains 12 residues. V lost 6 bases and J lost 5, with 13 bases in between. Looked up from germline, CDR1 is DFQATT and CDR2 is SNEGSKA (reference sequence). The CDR3 sequence is CSAPRRGTEAFF. DNA of the CDR3: TGCAGTGCCCCCCGAAGGGGAACTGAAGCTTTCTTT.

This clonotype has a handful of counts. The CDR3 reads CASSSTSGNTDTQYF. CDR3 in DNA: TGTGCCAGCAGCTCGACTAGCGGAAACACAGATACGCAGTATTTT. The chain carries TRBV3-1 and TRBJ2-3, with 9 bases matching TRBD2. J gave up 2 bases and V 5 bases, and 5 bases lay outside the gene matches. Germline V gene lookup returns CDR1 LGHDT and CDR2 YNNKEL (reference sequence). The CDR3 loop spans 15 amino acids.

Worth noting for this clonotype: The junction does not match germline at one end; this may be a read error. The J gene is TRBJ1-1, the V gene TRBV7-7, with 7 bases aligning to TRBD1. Germline values: CDR1 SSHAT, CDR2 FNYEAQ (reference sequence). CDR3 length: 13 residues. Here the CDR3 DNA reads TGTGCTAGCAGCTTGACTGGGGACAGTGAAGCTTTCTTT. Translation: CASSLTGDSEAFF.

The chain recombines TRBV24-1 with TRBJ2-4, with a weak D call TRBD2 (6 bases). The CDR3 consists of 13 residues. Germline assignment: CDR1 KGHDR and CDR2 SFDVKD. Trimming cost V 3 bases and J 8 bases, with 10 bases left between them. The CDR3 sequence is CATSDTGSDIQYF. Here the CDR3 DNA reads TGTGCCACCAGTGATACCGGGAGTGACATTCAGTACTTC.

This clonotype was counted only a few times. The rearrangement links TRBV10-3 to TRBJ1-2; TRBD1 matches at 8 bases. Looked up from germline, CDR1 is ENHRY and CDR2 is SYGVKD. J was trimmed by 6 bases and V by 6 bases; bases with no gene match: 9. This CDR3 has 14 residues. CDR3 loop: CAIRRDRPLDGYTF. DNA of the CDR3: TGTGCCATCAGGCGGGACAGGCCACTCGATGGCTACACCTTC.

This clonotype was seen more than once but under ten times. The CDR3 is CSARTSQGKGTQYF. The CDR3 bases are TGCAGTGCTAGAACCTCTCAGGGAAAAGGGACCCAGTACTTC. The chain couples TRBV20-1 to TRBJ2-5; TRBD1 is a possible D gene (5 bases). This CDR3 comprises 14 residues. CDR1 and CDR2 (germline): DFQATT, SNEGSKA (reference sequence). V shed 2 bases and J shed 7 bases, with 17 bases lying between them.

The rearrangement links TRBV12-2 to TRBJ2-3; the table assigns TRBD2, which was not confirmed against the DNA. TRBV12-2 is noted as a pseudogene. CDR3 length: 21 amino acids. The DNA of the CDR3 is TGTGCAAGTCGCTGCCATCCGGGACTAGCGGGGGGGCCACGAGGCACAGATACGCAGTATTTT. Protein: CASRCHPGLAGGPRGTDTQYF.

The chain is built from TRBV7-3 and TRBJ1-1, with D unresolved. The CDR3 is 13 residues long. Germline-derived CDR1 and CDR2 are SGHTA and FQGTGA. V gave up 1 base and J gave up 1 base, with 4 bases separating them. This CDR3 reads CASSLNQNTEAFF. The CDR3 nucleotides read TGTGCCAGCAGCTTAAACCAGAACACTGAAGCTTTCTTT.

This clonotype was seen many times. The genes are TRBV7-2 and TRBJ2-7; D remains unclear. CDR3 size: 11 residues. V lost 5 bases to trimming and J lost 5 bases, with 7 bases between them. Germline V lookup: CDR1 SGHTA, CDR2 FQGNSA. The CDR3 protein is CASSLMNEQYF. The CDR3 coding sequence is TGTGCCAGCAGCCTTATGAACGAGCAGTACTTC. Combining the CDR3 with reference TRBV7-2 and TRBJ2-7 gives the whole variable domain GAGVSQSPSNKVTEKGKDVELRCDPISGHTALYWYRQSLGQGLEFLIYFQGNSAPDKSGLPSDRFSAERTGGSVSTLTIQRTQQEDSAVYLCASSLMNEQYFGPGTRLTVT.

The chain has TRBV20-1 and TRBJ1-5; D is unresolved. This CDR3 spans 14 amino acids. Trimming shortened V by 6 bases and J by 7 bases, and 19 bases separated the two germline ends. Germline V gene sequence: CDR1 DFQATT, CDR2 SNEGSKA (reference sequence). The CDR3 loop is CSARSDREGQPQHF. The CDR3 nucleotides are TGCAGTGCCAGGAGTGATAGGGAAGGACAGCCCCAGCATTTT.

This chain uses TRBV12-3 or TRBV12-4 with TRBJ2-7; a possible D gene is TRBD2 (5 bases). The V end lost 7 bases, the J end lost 0 bases, and 16 bases lay between the germline ends. The CDR3 spans 15 residues. The DNA for the CDR3 is TGTGCCAGCACTCCCCACGGAGGCAGCTCCTACGAGCAGTACTTC. Translated: CASTPHGGSSYEQYF.

This clonotype was counted at least ten times. This chain connects TRBV29-1 to TRBJ1-1, with D uncertain. V was clipped by 7 bases and J by 0 bases, with 3 bases between them. CDR1 and CDR2 from the germline V gene are SQVTM and ANQGSEA. CDR3 length equals 10 residues. CDR3 residues: CSGLNTEAFF. In DNA, the CDR3 is TGCAGCGGACTGAACACTGAAGCTTTCTTT.

This clonotype was observed a handful of times. This chain joins TRBV12-3 or TRBV12-4 and TRBJ2-7, with 10 positions matching TRBD1. The CDR3 consists of 15 residues. Losses at the gene ends were 5 bases for V and 2 bases for J; bases not matched to a gene: 6. The CDR3 nucleotides read TGTGCCAGCAGTCCCGGGACAGGGGCACCCTACGAGCAGTACTTC. Its translation is CASSPGTGAPYEQYF.

The chain carries TRBV12-3 or TRBV12-4 and TRBJ1-2, with 8 bases fitting TRBD1. The CDR3 loop spans 12 amino acids. V was clipped by 3 bases and J by 10 bases; unmatched bases: 4. As DNA, the CDR3 is TGTGCCAGCAGTTTTGGACAGGGCACCTACACCTTC. Translated: CASSFGQGTYTF.

This chain links TRBV20-1 with TRBJ2-2; weak D call: TRBD2 (5 bases). Trimming stripped 6 bases from V and 4 bases from J, with 18 bases between. This CDR3 spans 15 amino acids. The germline gives CDR1 DFQATT, CDR2 SNEGSKA (reference sequence). Here the CDR3 DNA reads TGCAGTGCCGAGGATCCTAGCTTTGTCACCGGGGAGCTGTTTTTT. It is translated as CSAEDPSFVTGELFF.

The chain combines TRBV5-1 with TRBJ2-5; 7 nucleotides match TRBD1. Germline V gene sequence: CDR1 SGHRS, CDR2 YFSETQ. The ends lost 4 bases at V and 5 bases at J; junction bases unmatched: 5. The CDR3 is made up of 13 amino acids. CDR3 residues: CASSEGQFETQYF. The CDR3 DNA follows: TGCGCCAGCAGCGAGGGACAGTTTGAGACCCAGTACTTC.

This clonotype was seen more than once but under ten times. The rearrangement links TRBV5-1 to TRBJ2-2; 8 nucleotides line up with TRBD2. Trimming at V came to 4 bases and at J to 5 bases, leaving 10 bases not matched to a gene. Germline CDR1 is SGHRS and CDR2 is YFSETQ. The CDR3 covers 16 residues. The CDR3 here is CASSALTSAPTGELFF. CDR3 DNA: TGCGCCAGCAGCGCCCTGACTAGCGCGCCGACCGGGGAGCTGTTTTTT.

This sequence joins TRBV12-3 or TRBV12-4 and TRBJ2-1; D call uncertain. This CDR3 spans 15 amino acids. Trimming cost V 7 bases and J 0 bases, with 13 bases left between them. In DNA form, the CDR3 reads TGTGCCAGCATATCGTCCGAAGTCTCCTACAATGAGCAGTTCTTC. Translated, it gives CASISSEVSYNEQFF.